This T cell receptor beta chain derives from a study of neoadjuvant nivolumab and ipilimumab in lung cancer (dated by TCRdb to 2018 to 2020). Regarding the research as a whole: Intravenous nivolumab was dosed at 3 mg/kg on days 1, 15 and 29, and in the combination arm ipilimumab 1 mg/kg was added on day 1 only. A total of some 45 patients with operable NSCLC were treated in the trial, with approximately 23 randomized to nivolumab monotherapy and roughly 21 randomized to nivolumab plus ipilimumab. Seven patients had matched pretherapy and resected tumor pairs analyzed, with four treated with nivolumab and three with nivolumab plus ipilimumab. The study compared TCR repertoires in pretherapy (baseline) peripheral blood with TCR repertoires in tumors resected at surgery following neoadjuvant immune checkpoint blockade. For each study arm, the primary endpoint of the trial was the rate of major pathologic response (MPR) in the intention-to-treat population.

The time point label here, explained by the study, means: pretherapy, before neoadjuvant immune checkpoint inhibitors. The samples were obtained from NEOSTAR, a phase 2 randomized trial that tested neoadjuvant nivolumab or nivolumab plus ipilimumab, followed by surgery, in operable NSCLC. Per the germline V gene, SQVTM is the CDR1 and ANQGSEA is the CDR2. V and J lose 6 bases and 6 bases, and a span of 17 bases separates them. The CDR3 numbers 13 residues from cysteine through phenylalanine. Just CDR3 DNA is preserved here, 39 bases in frame from base 1. A remark on this clone: Its antigen is unknown. It has no much larger one-base neighbor in the sample; base qualities were not kept.

To prepare the library, the immunoSEQ multiplex PCR assay was applied. Processing in the source paper ran as follows. Richness and clonality were used to summarize the repertoires, and clones that significantly expanded or contracted between pre- and post-therapy samples were identified. Entries here come from immuneACCESS through TCRdb and include only in-frame sequences with V and J called. Some clones fail to appear in such tables; in the studies checked, an unresolved V gene covers under half of the shortfall, and the cause of the remainder is unknown. V, J and clone size derive from that table, while D and trimming were established from the DNA sequence. For this sample the table gives some 27,000 clones, of which less than 90% were detected only once. The ten largest clones take up approximately 5.9% of the sample. The paper's findings and limits, for the study overall: No significant correlation was found between TCR clonality and pathologic tumor regression, and only one major-pathologic-response sample was available for the clonality analysis. From pretherapy to surgery, tumor T-cell richness and clonality increased in three of three dual-therapy tumors but in only two of four nivolumab-treated tumors. A positive correlation was observed between pretherapy blood TCR richness and richness in tumors resected after neoadjuvant therapy (Spearman R ~ 0.82). Compared with tumor-adjacent uninvolved lung, resected tumors had greater TCR richness and clonality, and increases showed up in more of the dual-therapy-treated tumors. TCR sequencing was performed in a small number of samples.

Recombination connected TRBV29-1 to TRBJ1-1, with the D gene uncertain. The receptor's source is an adult with non-small cell lung cancer. This sample comprised peripheral blood, obtained before neoadjuvant nivolumab, alone or with ipilimumab. In nucleotides, the sequence is TGCAGCGTCGGCAGCGAAATGCGGGCTGAAGCTTTCTTT. Its amino acids are CSVGSEMRAEAFF.